This entry concerns a single TCR beta chain. What it binds is unknown. Looked up from germline, CDR1 is KGHSH and CDR2 is LQKENI. The CDR3 is made up of 13 amino acids. V shed 4 bases and J 6 bases; nucleotides not matched to a gene: 2. Only in-frame clones appear in the TCRdb table, and some are missing; sequencing was by immunoSEQ multiplex PCR. The data contain tens of thousands of clones, more than 70% of them singletons. This record belongs to a study of OX40 agonist ivuxolimab in advanced cancers. Whole-study findings and limits: The specificity for antigen of the expanded peripheral T cells was not determined.

This chain links TRBV18 with TRBJ2-2; 7 bases agree with TRBD2. The sample was CD4+ or CD8+ T cells sorted from blood, taken in a trial of the OX40 agonist ivuxolimab. The TCR comes from an adult with an advanced solid tumor such as melanoma, head and neck, liver or kidney cancer. CDR3 residues: CASSQSGAGELFF. The CDR3 bases are TGTGCCAGCTCACAGAGCGGGGCCGGGGAGCTGTTTTTT.